The 31 T cell receptor beta chains in this list originate from one sample, sequenced in a study of a mutant IDH1 vaccine in newly diagnosed glioma. Assay: immunoSEQ multiplex PCR; the TCRdb copy retains only in-frame clones and omits some. This table has about 54,000 clones, more than 80% appearing once. Documented time point: baseline, week 1 (first vaccination visit). Treatment here: pre-vaccination baseline after standard-of-care therapy. This sample comprised PBMCs, obtained from a glioma patient treated with radiotherapy, temozolomide or both. These receptors were taken from a man aged 18 to 29 with glioma.

V usage is TRBV19 and J usage is TRBJ1-3, with D possibly being TRBD1 (5 bases). The CDR3 totals 15 residues. Trimming removed 7 bases at V and 4 bases at J, with 17 bases between. CDR1 is LNHDA and CDR2 is SQIVND in the germline V gene (reference sequence). DNA for the CDR3: TGTGCCAGTACCATTAAGGGGAGGTCGGGAAACACCATATATTTT. It yields the protein CASTIKGRSGNTIYF. Variable domain in full (rest from reference TRBV19 and TRBJ1-3): DGGITQSPKYLFRKEGQNVTLSCEQNLNHDAMYWYRQDPGQGLRLIYYSQIVNDFQKGDIAEGYSVSREKKESFPLTVTSAQKNPTAFYLCASTIKGRSGNTIYFGEGSWLTVV.

CDR3 in DNA: TGTGCCAGCAGCTTGTTGGAGAATGAGCAGTTCTTC. Encoded protein: CASSLLENEQFF. The chain carries TRBV5-6 and TRBJ2-1; D is undetermined. The length of the CDR3 is 12 residues. In germline, CDR1 is SGHDT, CDR2 YYEEEE. Trimming stripped 1 base from V and 7 bases from J, with 6 bases between.

This chain connects TRBV4-3 to TRBJ1-4; TRBD1 agrees at 9 bases. This CDR3 is 15 amino acids long. With 3 bases clipped from V and 8 bases from J, the junction kept 7 bases outside the gene matches. Germline V gene data show CDR1 as LGHNA and CDR2 as YSLEER. The CDR3 DNA follows: TGCGCCAGCAGCCAGACAGGGGGGGTCGTAGAAAAACTGTTTTTT. Translation: CASSQTGGVVEKLFF.

The V gene is TRBV15, the J gene TRBJ1-4, with D perhaps TRBD1 (5 bases). Trimming pared 0 bases from V and 3 bases from J, leaving 5 bases between. There are 14 residues in the CDR3. The germline V gene encodes CDR1 LNHNV and CDR2 YYDKDF (reference sequence). The CDR3 spells CATSREGANEKLFF. The CDR3 nucleotides read TGTGCCACCAGCAGAGAAGGGGCTAATGAAAAACTGTTTTTT.

This clone was seen once. The chain has TRBV7-2 and TRBJ2-2; 10 bases fit TRBD2. V was clipped by 0 bases and J by 7 bases; unmatched bases: 11. CDR3 size: 18 residues. Germline loops: CDR1 SGHTA, CDR2 FQGNSA. The CDR3 DNA sequence: TGTGCCAGCAGCTTAGCGCGAGCGGGAGGGCCAGATGGCGGGGAGCTGTTTTTT. Protein sequence: CASSLARAGGPDGGELFF.

The chain employs TRBV9 and TRBJ1-6; no firm D call. The germline V gene has CDR1 SGDLS and CDR2 YYNGEE. The CDR3 totals 15 residues. V lost 0 bases to trimming and J lost 7 bases, with 11 bases between them. CDR3 in amino acids: CASSVESSENSPLHF. CDR3 nucleotide sequence: TGTGCCAGCAGCGTAGAAAGCTCGGAAAATTCACCCCTCCACTTT.

V is TRBV5-1 and J is TRBJ2-7; a possible D gene is TRBD2 (5 bases). The V end was cut by 0 bases, the J end by 6 bases, with 13 bases between. This CDR3 region has 14 residues. Germline V lookup: CDR1 SGHRS, CDR2 YFSETQ. Here the CDR3 reads CASSLEADLGEQYF. The CDR3 nucleotides are TGCGCCAGCAGCTTGGAAGCGGACCTGGGCGAGCAGTACTTC.

This sequence joins TRBV2 and TRBJ2-3; D gene unclear. The CDR3 is made up of 13 amino acids. Deletions cut 7 bases from V and 6 bases from J, with 14 bases between. CDR1 and CDR2 from the germline V gene are SNHLY and FYNNEI. The CDR3: CASNADVSDTQYF. For the CDR3, the DNA is TGTGCCAGCAATGCGGACGTAAGCGATACGCAGTATTTT.

This clone showed up just once. The gene calls are TRBV4-2 and TRBJ1-2; no clear D gene. The V and J ends lost 4 bases and 5 bases respectively, with 23 bases between them. The CDR3 has 17 amino acids. Germline CDR1 is LGHNA and CDR2 is YNFKEQ. The CDR3 spells CASSPLSSIAPPYGYTF. The DNA of the CDR3 is TGTGCCAGCAGCCCGCTCTCCTCCATAGCCCCCCCTTATGGCTACACCTTC.

V usage is TRBV5-6 and J usage is TRBJ2-2; D not certain. V lost 3 bases and J 5 bases, leaving 11 bases between the germline ends. Germline V gene data show CDR1 as SGHDT and CDR2 as YYEEEE. The CDR3 extends over 14 amino acids. Here the CDR3 reads CASSYYLQTGELFF. Written as DNA, the CDR3 is TGTGCCAGCAGCTATTACCTCCAAACCGGGGAGCTGTTTTTT.

The V gene is TRBV4-3, the J gene TRBJ2-2, with 11 positions matching TRBD2. The CDR3 is 15 amino acids. From germline, CDR1 is LGHNA and CDR2 YSLEER. V was clipped by 5 bases and J by 7 bases; unmatched bases: 6. CDR3 in amino acids: CASSLAGGYGGELFF. The CDR3 DNA reads TGCGCCAGCAGCTTAGCGGGGGGGTACGGCGGGGAGCTGTTTTTT.

This clone was counted many times. The DNA for the CDR3 is TGTGCCAGCAGCCCCAGACTAGACACGCAGTATTTT. Protein product: CASSPRLDTQYF. This chain uses TRBV11-2 with TRBJ2-3, with D possibly matching TRBD2 (6 bases). The CDR3 loop spans 12 amino acids. Germline-derived CDR1 and CDR2 are SGHAT and FQNNGV. Trimming took off 5 bases at V and 9 bases at J, with 12 bases between the two ends. Filled out from reference TRBV11-2 and TRBJ2-3, the complete variable domain reads EAGVAQSPRYKIIEKRQSVAFWCNPISGHATLYWYQQILGQGPKLLIQFQNNGVVDDSQLPKDRFSAERLKGVDSTLKIQPAKLEDSAVYLCASSPRLDTQYFGPGTRLTVL.

This chain joins TRBV6-6 and TRBJ1-6, with 10 bases aligning to TRBD1. CDR1 MNHNY and CDR2 SVGAGI come from the germline V gene (reference sequence). The CDR3 sequence is 16 residues long. Unmatched junction bases numbered 8, after V lost 6 bases and J lost 6 bases. The CDR3 here is CASRPHRDRGNSPLHF. The CDR3, as DNA: TGTGCCAGCAGGCCCCACCGGGACAGGGGTAATTCACCCCTCCACTTT.

J is TRBJ1-2 and V is TRBV7-8; the match to TRBD1 covers 9 bases. The CDR3 covers 14 residues. V lost 3 bases to trimming and J lost 7 bases; unmatched junction nucleotides: 6. From germline, CDR1 is SGHVS and CDR2 FQNEAQ. Here the CDR3 reads CASSFRDRAGGYTF. The CDR3 region has the DNA TGTGCCAGCAGCTTCCGGGACAGGGCCGGTGGCTACACCTTC. Together with reference TRBV7-8 and TRBJ1-2, the CDR3 gives the full variable domain: GAGVSQSPRYKVAKRGQDVALRCDPISGHVSLFWYQQALGQGPEFLTYFQNEAQLDKSGLPSDRFFAERPEGSVSTLKIQRTQQEDSAVYLCASSFRDRAGGYTFGSGTRLTVV.

This clone has more than one count but fewer than ten. The V call is TRBV18, the J call TRBJ1-4; D gene uncertain. Germline V lookup: CDR1 KGHSH, CDR2 LQKENI. This CDR3 spans 15 amino acids. With 3 bases removed from V and 0 bases from J, the gap between germline ends came to 8 bases. DNA of the CDR3: TGTGCCAGCTCACCGTATGAGGCAACTAATGAAAAACTGTTTTTT. Amino acids: CASSPYEATNEKLFF.

The rearrangement uses TRBV19 and TRBJ2-2, with D tentatively TRBD2 (6 bases). Trimming cost V 3 bases and J 6 bases, with 14 bases left between them. The CDR3 has 15 residues. Looked up from germline, CDR1 is LNHDA and CDR2 is SQIVND (reference sequence). CDR3 sequence (DNA): TGTGCCAGTAGTATCAGCGGAGGGTCGGCCGGGGAGCTGTTTTTT. It specifies CASSISGGSAGELFF.

The chain employs TRBV9 and TRBJ1-1; a weak D match, TRBD1 (6 bases). Deletions cut 0 bases from V and 3 bases from J, with 18 bases between. CDR3 length equals 17 residues. Germline-derived CDR1 and CDR2 are SGDLS and YYNGEE. CDR3: CASSVVPPGAGYTEAFF. In DNA, the CDR3 is TGTGCCAGCAGCGTAGTCCCACCAGGGGCGGGATACACTGAAGCTTTCTTT.

A single count supports this clone. The CDR3 reads CASTPRAFGSGYTF. The CDR3 DNA reads TGTGCCAGCACCCCCCGGGCTTTCGGGAGTGGCTACACCTTC. The chain links TRBV5-4 to TRBJ1-2; no reliable D call. CDR3 length: 14 residues. V dropped 6 bases and J dropped 7 bases, with 19 bases sitting between them. Germline values: CDR1 SGHNT, CDR2 YYREEE (reference sequence).

This clone was observed a single time. The DNA for the CDR3 is TGTGCCAGCAGCCCTCGACAGGGGGCGAATTCACCCCTCCACTTT. Translating gives CASSPRQGANSPLHF. The rearrangement uses TRBV9 and TRBJ1-6; 10 bases agree with TRBD1. V dropped 4 bases and J dropped 7; count of bases not matched to a gene: 5. The length of the CDR3 is 15 residues. In germline, CDR1 is SGDLS, CDR2 YYNGEE. Complete variable domain (other parts from reference TRBV9 and TRBJ1-6): DSGVTQTPKHLITATGQRVTLRCSPRSGDLSVYWYQQSLDQGLQFLIQYYNGEERAKGNILERFSAQQFPDLHSELNLSSLELGDSALYFCASSPRQGANSPLHFGNGTRLTVT.

J is TRBJ1-1 and V is TRBV7-9; a weak D match, TRBD1 (6 bases). Germline CDR1 reads SEHNR; CDR2 reads FQNEAQ (reference sequence). V lost 5 bases and J lost 0, with 10 bases in between. The CDR3 contains 14 residues. The CDR3 is CASSRTAMNTEAFF. The CDR3 nucleotides are TGTGCCAGCAGCCGGACAGCCATGAACACTGAAGCTTTCTTT.

This clone has more than one count but fewer than ten. This chain connects TRBV2 to TRBJ1-1; D not certain. The V end was cut by 3 bases, the J end by 6 bases, with 11 bases between. This CDR3 has 13 amino acids. Germline loops: CDR1 SNHLY, CDR2 FYNNEI. The CDR3 DNA sequence: TGTGCCAGCAGTGAGGTTAGGAGCCCTGAAGCTTTCTTT. This encodes CASSEVRSPEAFF.

The rearrangement uses TRBV30 and TRBJ1-3, with TRBD1 identical over 8 bases. The V and J ends lost 3 bases and 3 bases, in that order; junction bases with no gene match: 13. This CDR3 is 17 amino acids long. Germline V lookup: CDR1 GTSNPN, CDR2 SVGIG (reference sequence). The chain's CDR3 is CAWRRGRSTGDGNTIYF. In nucleotides, the CDR3 is TGTGCCTGGAGGAGAGGGCGATCGACAGGGGATGGAAACACCATATATTTT.

DNA for the CDR3: TGTGCCAGCAGCTCACAGGGGGCATCCTACGAGCAGTACTTC. Translated, it gives CASSSQGASYEQYF. The chain couples TRBV7-2 to TRBJ2-7; 9 nucleotides agree with TRBD1. The CDR3 runs to 14 residues. Germline V CDR1 and CDR2: SGHTA, FQGNSA. Trimming cost V 4 bases and J 1 base; bases outside gene matches: 2.

The chain uses TRBV2 and TRBJ1-6; D perhaps matches TRBD1 (5 bases). Germline CDR1 reads SNHLY; CDR2 reads FYNNEI. V lost 2 bases, J lost 12 bases, and 14 bases lay in between. CDR3 length: 14 amino acids. Here the CDR3 DNA reads TGTGCCAGCAGTGAATGGGGACTCCGGGGACCCCTCCACTTT. It encodes CASSEWGLRGPLHF.

The genes are TRBV4-1 and TRBJ2-2; 8 positions match TRBD1. The CDR3 is 15 residues long. V shed 4 bases and J 5 bases; nucleotides not matched to a gene: 6. CDR1 and CDR2 from the germline V gene are MGHRA and YSYEKL. The CDR3 region has the DNA TGCGCCAGCAGCCTCGGACAGGGTGGGACCGGGGAGCTGTTTTTT. It codes for CASSLGQGGTGELFF.

The rearrangement joins TRBV29-1 to TRBJ2-2; D is possibly TRBD1 (6 bases). CDR3 length: 13 amino acids. Germline V gene lookup returns CDR1 SQVTM and CDR2 ANQGSEA. The V and J ends lost 5 bases and 6 bases respectively, with 13 bases between them. CDR3 in DNA: TGCAGCGTTCGAAGTGCAGGGGCCGGGGAGCTGTTTTTT. Protein sequence: CSVRSAGAGELFF.

This clone has just one count. The CDR3 nucleotides are TGCGCCAGCCGCCTCAATGTCAGGGGTTCGAATGAGCAGTTCTTC. As protein: CASRLNVRGSNEQFF. The genes are TRBV5-1 and TRBJ2-1, with a weak D call TRBD1 (6 bases). Germline loops: CDR1 SGHRS, CDR2 YFSETQ. This CDR3 contains 15 residues. V was cut by 7 bases and J by 7 bases, with 21 bases left in between.

This clone was detected once. The J gene is TRBJ2-3, the V gene TRBV4-3, with D uncertain. The CDR3 is made up of 14 amino acids. Germline loops: CDR1 LGHNA, CDR2 YSLEER. The V end was cut by 0 bases, the J end by 4 bases, with 8 bases between. The CDR3 loop is CASSQDSAADTQYF. CDR3 DNA: TGCGCCAGCAGCCAAGATAGTGCCGCAGATACGCAGTATTTT.

CDR3 amino acids: CASSVTGVRSPSYEQYF. In nucleotides, the CDR3 is TGTGCCAGCAGCGTCACAGGGGTGAGGTCCCCCTCCTACGAGCAGTACTTC. This chain uses TRBV9 with TRBJ2-7; 7 bases are a match to TRBD1. Trimming at V came to 2 bases and at J to 0 bases, leaving 11 bases not matched to a gene. CDR1 SGDLS and CDR2 YYNGEE come from the germline V gene. The CDR3 contains 17 residues.

The gene calls are TRBV29-1 and TRBJ1-2, with no clear D. Trimming took 5 bases from V and 8 from J, leaving 6 bases between them. The germline CDR1 and CDR2 sequences are SQVTM and ANQGSEA. This CDR3 is 9 amino acids long. The CDR3 nucleotides read TGCAGCGTTTTGGAAGGCTACACCTTC. Its protein is CSVLEGYTF.

The V call is TRBV29-1, the J call TRBJ2-1; D gene uncertain. The CDR3 is 12 amino acids. V shed 1 base and J shed 7 bases, with 8 bases lying between them. Per the germline V gene, CDR1 is SQVTM and CDR2 is ANQGSEA. The DNA for the CDR3 is TGCAGCGTTGAAGTAGGTGGGAATGAGCAGTTCTTC. It yields the protein CSVEVGGNEQFF.